The clone carrying this T cell receptor (beta chain) occurred once. The data were taken from a study of blood T cell repertoires in COVID-19. V shed 3 bases, J shed 4 bases, and the junction held 4 bases outside the gene matches. The length of the CDR3 is 16 residues. Germline assignment: CDR1 LNHDA and CDR2 SQIVND (reference sequence). As processed by the authors: Amplification with reference gene primers provided the estimates of nucleated cell counts. The table came from immunoSEQ multiplex PCR; TCRdb's copy has only in-frame clones and leaves some out. V and J calls and clone size are as listed in that table; D and trimming were resolved from the DNA. The sample carries around 86,000 clones, under 85% recorded once.

The sample taken for sequencing was peripheral blood. This TCR came from a human donor in a cohort sampled during active COVID-19. The gene calls are TRBV19 and TRBJ1-5, with TRBD1 identical over 12 bases. The CDR3 DNA reads TGTGCCAGTAGTATTTTGGGACAGGGGGCGAATCAGCCCCAGCATTTT. This translates into CASSILGQGANQPQHF.